This T cell receptor beta chain comes out of a study of identical twins. Study results and caveats: Researchers caution that invariant MAIT and iNKT cells could partly confound zero-insertion analyses.

Template switching added a universal primer site, and cDNA bore unique molecular identifiers. TCRdb itself ran the 5' RACE reads through MiXCR, one entry per CDR3 protein. The sample carries under 450,000 distinct CDR3 sequences, approximately 18% recorded once. Trimming removed 5 bases at V and 1 base at J, with 9 bases between. The CDR3 loop spans 12 amino acids. Germline-derived CDR1 and CDR2 are DFQATT and SNEGSKA (reference sequence). This clonotype was found many times. The antigen is undetermined. Sequencing was performed on naive T cells sorted from blood. The J gene is TRBJ2-7, the V gene TRBV20-1, with D perhaps matching TRBD1 (5 bases). This TCR derives from a man aged 45 to 65 in good health. The CDR3 sequence: CSAPHRSYEQYF. DNA for the CDR3: TGCAGTGCTCCCCACAGGTCCTACGAGCAGTACTTC.